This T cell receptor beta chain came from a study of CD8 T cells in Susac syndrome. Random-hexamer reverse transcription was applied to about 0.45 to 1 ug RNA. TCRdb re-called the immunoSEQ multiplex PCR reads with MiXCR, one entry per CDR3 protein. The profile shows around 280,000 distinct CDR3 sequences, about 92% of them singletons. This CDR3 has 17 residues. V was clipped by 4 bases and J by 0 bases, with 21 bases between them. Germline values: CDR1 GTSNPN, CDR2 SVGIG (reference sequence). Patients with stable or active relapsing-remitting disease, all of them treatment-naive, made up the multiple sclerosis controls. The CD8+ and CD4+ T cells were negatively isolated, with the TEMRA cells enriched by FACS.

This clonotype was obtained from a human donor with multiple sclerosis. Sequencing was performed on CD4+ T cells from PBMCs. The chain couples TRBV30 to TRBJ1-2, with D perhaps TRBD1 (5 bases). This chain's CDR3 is CAWTRMGGTESNYGYTF. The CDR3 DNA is TGTGCCTGGACCCGGATGGGGGGGACGGAATCTAACTATGGCTACACCTTC.